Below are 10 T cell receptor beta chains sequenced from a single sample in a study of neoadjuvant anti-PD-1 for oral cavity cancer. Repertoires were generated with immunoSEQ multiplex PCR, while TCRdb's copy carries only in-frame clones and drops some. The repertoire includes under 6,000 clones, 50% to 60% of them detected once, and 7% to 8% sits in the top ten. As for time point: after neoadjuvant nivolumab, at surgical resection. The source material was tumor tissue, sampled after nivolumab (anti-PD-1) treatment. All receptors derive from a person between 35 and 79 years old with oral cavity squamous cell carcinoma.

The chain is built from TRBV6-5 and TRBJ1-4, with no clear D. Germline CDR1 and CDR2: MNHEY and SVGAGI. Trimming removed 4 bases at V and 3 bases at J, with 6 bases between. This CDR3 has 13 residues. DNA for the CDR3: TGTGCCAGCAGTTTGGCAGCTAATGAAAAACTGTTTTTT. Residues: CASSLAANEKLFF.

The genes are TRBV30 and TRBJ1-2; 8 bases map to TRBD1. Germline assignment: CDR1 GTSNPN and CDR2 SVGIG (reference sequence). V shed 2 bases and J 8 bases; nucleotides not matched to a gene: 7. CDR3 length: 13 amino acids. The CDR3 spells CAWSTQGAGGYTF. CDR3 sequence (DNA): TGTGCCTGGAGTACGCAGGGGGCAGGGGGCTACACCTTC.

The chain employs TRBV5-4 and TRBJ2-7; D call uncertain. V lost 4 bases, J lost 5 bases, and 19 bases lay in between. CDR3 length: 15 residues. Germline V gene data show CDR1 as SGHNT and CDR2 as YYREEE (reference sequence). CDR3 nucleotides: TGTGCCAGCAGCCCCGGTTCTCGGGTAATTGACGAGCAGTACTTC. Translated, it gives CASSPGSRVIDEQYF.

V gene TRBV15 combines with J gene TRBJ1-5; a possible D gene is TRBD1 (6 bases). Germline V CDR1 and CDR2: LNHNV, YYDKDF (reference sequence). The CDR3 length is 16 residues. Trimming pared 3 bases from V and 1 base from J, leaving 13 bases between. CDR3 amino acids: CATSSLTGLSNQPQHF. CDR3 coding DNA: TGTGCCACCAGCAGCCTCACAGGGTTAAGCAATCAGCCCCAGCATTTT.

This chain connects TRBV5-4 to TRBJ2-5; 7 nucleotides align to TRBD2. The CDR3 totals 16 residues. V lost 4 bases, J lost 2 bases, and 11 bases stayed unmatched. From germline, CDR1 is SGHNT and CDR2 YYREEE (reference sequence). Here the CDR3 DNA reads TGTGCCAGCAGCCCGTCGGGGGGAAGACTGCAAGAGACCCAGTACTTC. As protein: CASSPSGGRLQETQYF.

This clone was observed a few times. For the CDR3, the DNA is TGTGCCAGCAGTGAAGTAAGGGGTTGGACTGAAGCTTTCTTT. Amino acids: CASSEVRGWTEAFF. The chain has TRBV2 and TRBJ1-1; possible D gene TRBD1, 5 bases. From germline, CDR1 is SNHLY and CDR2 FYNNEI. The CDR3 sequence is 14 residues long. V dropped 1 base and J dropped 5 bases, with 11 bases sitting between them.

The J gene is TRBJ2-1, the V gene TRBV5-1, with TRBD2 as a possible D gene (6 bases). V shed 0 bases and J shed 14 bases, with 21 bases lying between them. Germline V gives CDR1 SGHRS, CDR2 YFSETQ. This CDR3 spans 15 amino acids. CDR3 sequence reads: CASSLGGLSRSAKFF. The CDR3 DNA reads TGCGCCAGCAGCTTGGGAGGACTATCTCGTTCTGCGAAGTTCTTC.

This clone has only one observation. CDR3 bases: TGTGCCAGCAGCCTGAGCGGGTCCCTCACAGATACGCAGTATTTT. Protein: CASSLSGSLTDTQYF. The rearrangement links TRBV28 to TRBJ2-3; possibly TRBD2 for D (6 bases). Germline loops: CDR1 MDHEN, CDR2 SYDVKM. This CDR3 is built from 15 residues. Deletions cut 6 bases from V and 2 bases from J, with 15 bases between. Variable domain in full (rest from reference TRBV28 and TRBJ2-3): DVKVTQSSRYLVKRTGEKVFLECVQDMDHENMFWYRQDPGLGLRLIYFSYDVKMKEKGDIPEGYSVSREKKERFSLILESASTNQTSMYLCASSLSGSLTDTQYFGPGTRLTVL.

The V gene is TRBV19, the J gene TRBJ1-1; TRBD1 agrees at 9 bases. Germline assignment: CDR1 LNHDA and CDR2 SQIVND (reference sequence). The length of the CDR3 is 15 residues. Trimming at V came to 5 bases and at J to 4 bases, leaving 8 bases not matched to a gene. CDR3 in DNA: TGTGCCAGTAGTTTCCTGGGACAGGGTGGCACTGAAGCTTTCTTT. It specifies CASSFLGQGGTEAFF.

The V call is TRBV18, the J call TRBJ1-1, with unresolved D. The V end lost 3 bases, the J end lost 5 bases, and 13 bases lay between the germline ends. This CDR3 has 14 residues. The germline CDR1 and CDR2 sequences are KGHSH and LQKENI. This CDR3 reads CASSPFSYETEAFF. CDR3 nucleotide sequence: TGTGCCAGCTCACCTTTTTCTTATGAGACTGAAGCTTTCTTT. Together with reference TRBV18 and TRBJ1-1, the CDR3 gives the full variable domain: NAGVMQNPRHLVRRRGQEARLRCSPMKGHSHVYWYRQLPEEGLKFMVYLQKENIIDESGMPKERFSAEFPKEGPSILRIQQVVRGDSAAYFCASSPFSYETEAFFGQGTRLTVV.